This TCR beta chain was captured in a study of blood T cell repertoires in COVID-19. In the study overall: Sites across the United States, Italy and Spain contributed samples from acute and convalescent COVID-19. T cells, B-cell-depleted T cells, or PBMCs provided the cDNA or gDNA that served as material.

V lost 8 bases to trimming and J lost 1 base, with 18 bases between them. The CDR3 totals 15 residues. The germline gives CDR1 MNHNY, CDR2 SVGAGI (reference sequence). Original handling: Reference gene primer amplification gave estimated nucleated cell counts. Some clones are missing from TCRdb's copy, which holds only in-frame ones; the method was immunoSEQ multiplex PCR. That table gives V, J and clone size, and the DNA gave D and trimming. Altogether about 14,000 clones are present, around 73% being singletons, with the ten largest covering 9.7%. Sample: peripheral blood. The J gene is TRBJ2-7, the V gene TRBV6-6, with a weak D call TRBD2 (5 bases). The sequence was obtained from a man in his sixties or seventies with acute or convalescent COVID-19. The DNA for the CDR3 is TGTGCCAGCGGCGGCGGGTTCTCCACGTCCTACGAGCAGTACTTC. The encoded protein is CASGGGFSTSYEQYF.